This TCR beta chain was profiled in a study of blood T cell repertoires in COVID-19. Seattle cases were enrolled at active infection and followed longitudinally. As processed by the authors: Estimation of nucleated cell counts relied on the amplification of reference gene primers. Here immunoSEQ multiplex PCR was the method, and the copy in TCRdb shows in-frame clones only, minus some. V and J calls and clone size are those listed in that table; D and trimming were worked out from the DNA. This table has 200,000 to 300,000 clones, around 92% appearing once. Trimming took off 6 bases at V and 1 base at J, with 7 bases between the two ends. This CDR3 is built from 14 residues. The V gene's germline CDR1 is LGHDT and CDR2 YNNKEL (reference sequence).

The sample taken for sequencing was peripheral blood. V and J are TRBV3-1 (or the pseudogene TRBV3-2) and TRBJ2-6, with D maybe TRBD2 (6 bases). The TCR originated in a person aged 18-30 years with COVID-19, enrolled during active disease. Here the CDR3 DNA reads TGTGCCAGCAGACGGGGGTCTGGGGCCAACGTCCTGACTTTC. Translating it yields CASRRGSGANVLTF.